A single T cell receptor (beta chain) is shown here with its context. In germline, CDR1 is SGHDT, CDR2 YYEEEE. The V gene end was trimmed by 0 bases and the J gene end by 4 bases; junction bases not matched to a gene: 7. This CDR3 comprises 16 residues. After extraction with the RNeasy kit, roughly 0.45 to 1 ug of the RNA was reverse transcribed using random hexamers. By means of immunoSEQ multiplex PCR, TCR beta CDR3 spanning 54 Vbeta and 13 Jbeta underwent amplification. TCRdb itself ran the immunoSEQ multiplex PCR reads through MiXCR, one entry per CDR3 protein. This table holds more than 150,000 distinct CDR3 sequences, about 94% found once. This record comes from a study of CD8 T cells in Susac syndrome. The multiple sclerosis controls, all treatment-naive patients, had relapsing-remitting disease that was stable or active.

The sample taken for sequencing was CD8+ T cells from PBMCs. The chain uses TRBV5-6 and TRBJ1-2, with 9 positions matching TRBD1. This TCR was recovered from a human donor with multiple sclerosis. In DNA, the CDR3 is TGTGCCAGCAGCTTGGAGCCGGGACAGGGACGCTATGGCTACACCTTC. This sequence encodes CASSLEPGQGRYGYTF.